The 20 T cell receptor beta chains presented below share a single source sample, sequenced in a study of T cells in Graves' hyperthyroidism and ophthalmopathy. TCR beta CDR3 sequences were amplified from RNA transcripts. RT-PCR in the first round (using the HTBI primer set) targeted the TCR CDR3. TCRdb reprocessed the multiplex PCR reads via MiXCR and lists one record per CDR3 protein. This table holds some 720,000 distinct CDR3 sequences, around 15% found once. The sample comprised blood. All receptors come from a man aged 18 to 35 with Graves' hyperthyroidism.

With respect to this clonotype: With a much larger clone just one base away, this may be a read error. This chain joins TRBV6-2 or TRBV6-3 and TRBJ2-7; maybe TRBD2 (5 bases). Germline CDR1 reads MNHEY; CDR2 reads SVGEGT. The CDR3 length is 12 residues. CDR3 DNA sequence: TGTGCCAACAGTTACCTAGCTGGCGAGCAGTACTTC. Encoded protein: CANSYLAGEQYF.

This clonotype was observed a few times. The chain is built from TRBV11-3 and TRBJ2-4, with 9 bases identical to TRBD2. This CDR3 is 17 amino acids long. V lost 5 bases to trimming and J lost 3 bases; unmatched junction nucleotides: 11. Germline values: CDR1 SGHNT, CDR2 YENEEA. The chain's CDR3 is CASSRPVSGSGKNIQYF. CDR3 nucleotide sequence: TGTGCCAGCAGCCGCCCGGTTAGCGGGAGTGGCAAAAACATTCAGTACTTC.

This clonotype was found a few times. The chain has TRBV28 and TRBJ2-7; 7 nucleotides line up with TRBD1. Germline values: CDR1 MDHEN, CDR2 SYDVKM. The CDR3 totals 13 residues. The junction had 4 bases not matched to a gene; V was cut back by 8 bases and J by 0 bases. The CDR3 reads CASVTGSSYEQYF. The CDR3 DNA is TGTGCCAGCGTGACAGGGAGCTCCTACGAGCAGTACTTC.

At least ten counts were recorded for this clonotype. The J gene is TRBJ2-3, the V gene TRBV11-2; D is possibly TRBD2 (5 bases). Trimming took off 1 base at V and 6 bases at J, with 8 bases between the two ends. The germline V gene has CDR1 SGHAT and CDR2 FQNNGV. The CDR3 spans 13 residues. The CDR3 coding sequence is TGTGCCAGCAGCTTAGTGAGGGCTGATACGCAGTATTTT. It specifies CASSLVRADTQYF. Looking up the rest from reference TRBV11-2 and TRBJ2-3 gives the full variable domain: EAGVAQSPRYKIIEKRQSVAFWCNPISGHATLYWYQQILGQGPKLLIQFQNNGVVDDSQLPKDRFSAERLKGVDSTLKIQPAKLEDSAVYLCASSLVRADTQYFGPGTRLTVL.

This clonotype was observed at least ten times. In DNA form, the CDR3 reads TGTGCCAGCAGCCCCGGTCCGGGACTAGCGGTCCAAGAGACCCAGTACTTC. The encoded protein is CASSPGPGLAVQETQYF. This chain connects TRBV7-8 to TRBJ2-5, with 11 bases aligning to TRBD2. V lost 5 bases, J lost 1 base, and 9 bases stayed unmatched. CDR3 size: 17 residues. Germline lookup yields CDR1 SGHVS and CDR2 FQNEAQ.

This clonotype showed up many times. The chain has TRBV12-3 or TRBV12-4 and TRBJ2-7; D unresolved. V was pared by 3 bases and J by 5 bases, with 5 bases between. There are 11 residues in the CDR3. The CDR3: CASSFRHEQYF. DNA of the CDR3: TGTGCCAGCAGTTTTAGGCACGAGCAGTACTTC.

This clonotype has a count of ten or more. The J gene is TRBJ1-2, the V gene TRBV6-5, with TRBD1 matching 9 bases. V gave up 7 bases and J gave up 7 bases; unmatched junction bases: 10. Germline V gene sequence: CDR1 MNHEY, CDR2 SVGAGI. The CDR3 is made up of 14 amino acids. CDR3 in DNA: TGTGCCAGCAACGACAGGGGGGCCCTCGGTGGCTACACCTTC. Translating it yields CASNDRGALGGYTF.

This clonotype occurred many times. CDR3 nucleotides: TGTGCCAGCAGTCCAGCTTTGAGCGGGAGTTTTCAGTTATATTCCTACGAGCAGTACTTC. This sequence encodes CASSPALSGSFQLYSYEQYF. The chain joins TRBV12-3 or TRBV12-4 to TRBJ2-7, with TRBD2 matching 8 bases. V dropped 5 bases and J dropped 1; count of bases not matched to a gene: 22. This CDR3 is 20 amino acids long.

This clonotype was seen ten or more times. The rearrangement uses TRBV30 and TRBJ1-1; 8 nucleotides match TRBD1. After removal of 2 bases from V and 11 bases from J, the junction contained 7 bases not matched to a gene. CDR3 length equals 12 residues. The germline V gene encodes CDR1 GTSNPN and CDR2 SVGIG (reference sequence). CDR3 sequence (DNA): TGTGCCTGGAGTTTATGGACAGGGACGGCTTTCTTT. Its protein is CAWSLWTGTAFF.

The rearrangement links TRBV20-1 to TRBJ2-2, with D perhaps assigned TRBD1 or TRBD2 (5 bases each). V dropped 4 bases and J dropped 4 bases, with 13 bases sitting between them. The CDR3 runs 14 residues. Per the germline V gene, CDR1 is DFQATT and CDR2 is SNEGSKA (reference sequence). The CDR3 nucleotides are TGCAGTGCTACGTGGGGGTTCGGCACCGGGGAGCTGTTTTTT. Protein sequence: CSATWGFGTGELFF.

This clonotype was seen repeatedly, ten times or more. The J gene is TRBJ2-5, the V gene TRBV30; D is unclear. The V end lost 4 bases, the J end lost 6 bases, and 12 bases lay between the germline ends. There are 12 residues in the CDR3. The V gene's germline CDR1 is GTSNPN and CDR2 SVGIG (reference sequence). The CDR3 is CAWKPPSQTQYF. CDR3 in DNA: TGTGCCTGGAAGCCCCCCTCGCAGACCCAGTACTTC.

The chain uses TRBV9 and TRBJ2-2; D uncertain. Looked up from germline, CDR1 is SGDLS and CDR2 is YYNGEE. V dropped 3 bases and J dropped 8 bases, with 5 bases sitting between them. The CDR3 consists of 11 residues. CDR3 in amino acids: CASSARGELFF. The DNA of the CDR3 is TGTGCCAGCAGCGCCCGAGGGGAGCTGTTTTTT. The variable domain in full, with the rest retrieved from reference TRBV9 and TRBJ2-2, is DSGVTQTPKHLITATGQRVTLRCSPRSGDLSVYWYQQSLDQGLQFLIQYYNGEERAKGNILERFSAQQFPDLHSELNLSSLELGDSALYFCASSARGELFFGEGSRLTVL.

This clonotype appeared many times. This rearrangement joins TRBV11-2 to TRBJ2-7; 7 bases fit TRBD2. V trimming: 5 bases; J trimming: 3 bases; junction bases outside the gene matches: 10. Germline lookup yields CDR1 SGHAT and CDR2 FQNNGV. The CDR3 sequence is 15 residues long. CDR3 DNA sequence: TGTGCCAGCAGCACCCGGGGAGGGCTGCACTACGAGCAGTACTTC. It codes for CASSTRGGLHYEQYF.

This clonotype was recorded a few times. The V gene is TRBV4-2, the J gene TRBJ2-3, with TRBD2 identical over 9 bases. The trim removed 1 base at V and 6 bases at J, leaving 8 bases unmatched. The germline gives CDR1 LGHNA, CDR2 YNFKEQ. The CDR3 contains 16 residues. The CDR3 protein is CASSQGGAAGGDTQYF. The CDR3 nucleotides are TGTGCCAGCAGCCAAGGGGGCGCCGCGGGAGGGGATACGCAGTATTTT.

This clonotype was seen more than once but under ten times. The gene calls are TRBV29-1 and TRBJ2-7, with 10 bases fitting TRBD2. Germline trimming cut 4 bases from V and 7 bases from J; bases unmatched to any gene: 10. Germline V CDR1 and CDR2: SQVTM, ANQGSEA. There are 14 residues in the CDR3. CDR3 DNA sequence: TGCAGCGTTGGGTCTAGCGGGAGCTCTCGAGAGCAGTACTTC. Its translation is CSVGSSGSSREQYF.

The chain couples TRBV29-1 to TRBJ2-7; D unclear. Between the trimmed V and J ends, which lost 5 bases and 3 bases, there was a span of 14 bases. This CDR3 comprises 13 residues. Germline CDR1 is SQVTM and CDR2 is ANQGSEA. The CDR3 is CSVLVGLGYEQYF. Written as DNA, the CDR3 is TGCAGCGTTTTAGTCGGGTTAGGCTACGAGCAGTACTTC.

In this sample, this clonotype turned up many times. This chain uses TRBV11-2 with TRBJ2-1; maybe TRBD2 (5 bases). Germline V lookup: CDR1 SGHAT, CDR2 FQNNGV. The CDR3 loop spans 13 amino acids. V was pared by 4 bases and J by 5 bases, with 9 bases between. The CDR3 DNA follows: TGTGCCAGCAGCTCAGGACTGAACAATGAGCAGTTCTTC. Translated: CASSSGLNNEQFF.

This rearrangement joins TRBV20-1 to TRBJ2-2; the D gene could be TRBD1 or TRBD2 (5 bases each). The CDR3 is 14 amino acids. V lost 0 bases and J 7 bases, leaving 12 bases between the germline ends. Per the germline V gene, CDR1 is DFQATT and CDR2 is SNEGSKA (reference sequence). CDR3 nucleotide sequence: TGCAGTGCTAGAGATCGCCGGGGCGGCGGGGAGCTGTTTTTT. As protein: CSARDRRGGGELFF.

Concerning this clonotype itself: Germline is not matched at one junction end, which may reflect a read error. This rearrangement joins TRBV27 to TRBJ2-7, with a tentative D call TRBD2 (5 bases). Per germline, CDR1 MNHEY and CDR2 SMNVEV (reference sequence). The CDR3 is made up of 16 amino acids. CDR3 coding DNA: TGTGCCAGCAGTTTCTACCCCCGGGGTCTCGCCTACGAGCAGTGCTTC. As protein: CASSFYPRGLAYEQCF.

The J gene is TRBJ2-4, the V gene TRBV19; 15 bases agree with TRBD2. Germline CDR1 LNHDA, CDR2 SQIVND (reference sequence). Trimming removed 5 bases from V and 5 bases from J; junction bases left unmatched: 7. The CDR3 sequence is 17 residues long. The CDR3 nucleotides are TGTGCCAGTAGTGCCGGACTAGCGGGAGGGCCCCAAAACATTCAGTACTTC. As protein: CASSAGLAGGPQNIQYF.